The T cell receptor beta chain described here comes from a study of shared clonotypes between healthy human individuals. CD8 cells regarded as naive lacked CD45RO, were positively chosen for CCR7, and omitted terminally differentiated effector memory CD45RA+ cells. The donors were adults (healthy and HIV-negative) with no recent acute infections or vaccinations. TCRdb's table, derived via immunoSEQ multiplex PCR, lists solely in-frame clones and lacks some. The top ten clones hold less than 0.35% of a sample with roughly 600,000 clones, 98% of them seen once. V was trimmed by 3 bases and J by 3 bases, leaving 15 bases between them. The CDR3 consists of 15 residues. Germline assignment: CDR1 SNHLY and CDR2 FYNNEI.

The sample was naive CD8+ T cells sorted from blood. This clonotype was sampled from a man aged 25-45 years in good health. The chain recombines TRBV2 with TRBJ2-7; possible D gene TRBD1, 6 bases. This CDR3 reads CASSDVLGALYEQYF. CDR3 nucleotide sequence: TGTGCCAGCAGTGACGTCTTGGGGGCGCTCTACGAGCAGTACTTC.